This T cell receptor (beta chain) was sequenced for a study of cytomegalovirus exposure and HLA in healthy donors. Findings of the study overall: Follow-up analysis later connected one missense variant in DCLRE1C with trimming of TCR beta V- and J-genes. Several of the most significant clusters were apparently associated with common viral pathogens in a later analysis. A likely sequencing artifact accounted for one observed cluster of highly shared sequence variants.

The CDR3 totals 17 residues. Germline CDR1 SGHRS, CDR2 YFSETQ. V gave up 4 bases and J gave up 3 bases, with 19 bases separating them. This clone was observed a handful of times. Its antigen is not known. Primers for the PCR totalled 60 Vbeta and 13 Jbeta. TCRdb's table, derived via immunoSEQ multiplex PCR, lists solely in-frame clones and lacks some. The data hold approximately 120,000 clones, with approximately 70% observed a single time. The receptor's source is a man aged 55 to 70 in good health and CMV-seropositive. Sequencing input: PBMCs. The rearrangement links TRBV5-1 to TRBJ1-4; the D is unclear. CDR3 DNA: TGCGCCAGCAGCCATCTAAGGCCTACAGTACCTAATGAAAAACTGTTTTTT. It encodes CASSHLRPTVPNEKLFF.